This TCR beta chain was sequenced for a study of T cells in Graves' hyperthyroidism and ophthalmopathy. On this clonotype: Antigen unknown. This may stem from a read error, because a much larger clone lies one nucleotide away.

General study points: Prediction of ophthalmopathy progression came a median around 6.5 months pre-onset.

RNA transcripts served as the template for amplifying TCR beta CDR3 regions. Carried out on the TCR CDR3, a first-round RT-PCR used the HTBI primer set. One entry per CDR3 protein results from TCRdb running MiXCR on the multiplex PCR reads. The top ten hold 7% to 10% of the sample, which has hundreds of thousands of distinct CDR3 sequences, around 39% seen once. Germline V gene lookup returns CDR1 SEHNR and CDR2 FQNEAQ (reference sequence). V was pared by 2 bases and J by 3 bases, with 10 bases between. The CDR3 has 14 amino acids. The source is a man aged 18 to 35 with Graves' hyperthyroidism. The source material was blood. The V gene is TRBV7-9, the J gene TRBJ1-1, with D hard to call. CDR3 coding DNA: TGTGCCAGCAGCTTACTGATGATGTACACTGAAGCTTTCTTT. It translates to CASSLLMMYTEAFF.